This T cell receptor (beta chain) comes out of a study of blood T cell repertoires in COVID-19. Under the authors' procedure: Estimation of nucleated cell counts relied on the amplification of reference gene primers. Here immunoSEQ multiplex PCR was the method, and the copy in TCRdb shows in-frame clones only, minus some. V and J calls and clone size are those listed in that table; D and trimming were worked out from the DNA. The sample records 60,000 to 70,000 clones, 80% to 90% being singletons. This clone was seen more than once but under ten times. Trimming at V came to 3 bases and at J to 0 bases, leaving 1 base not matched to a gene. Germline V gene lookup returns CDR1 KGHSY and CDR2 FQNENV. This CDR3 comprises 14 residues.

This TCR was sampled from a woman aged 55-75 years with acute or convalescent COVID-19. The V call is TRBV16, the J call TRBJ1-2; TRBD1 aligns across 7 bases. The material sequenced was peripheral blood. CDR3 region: CASSQGQTNYGYTF. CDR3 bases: TGTGCCAGCAGCCAGGGACAGACTAACTATGGCTACACCTTC.